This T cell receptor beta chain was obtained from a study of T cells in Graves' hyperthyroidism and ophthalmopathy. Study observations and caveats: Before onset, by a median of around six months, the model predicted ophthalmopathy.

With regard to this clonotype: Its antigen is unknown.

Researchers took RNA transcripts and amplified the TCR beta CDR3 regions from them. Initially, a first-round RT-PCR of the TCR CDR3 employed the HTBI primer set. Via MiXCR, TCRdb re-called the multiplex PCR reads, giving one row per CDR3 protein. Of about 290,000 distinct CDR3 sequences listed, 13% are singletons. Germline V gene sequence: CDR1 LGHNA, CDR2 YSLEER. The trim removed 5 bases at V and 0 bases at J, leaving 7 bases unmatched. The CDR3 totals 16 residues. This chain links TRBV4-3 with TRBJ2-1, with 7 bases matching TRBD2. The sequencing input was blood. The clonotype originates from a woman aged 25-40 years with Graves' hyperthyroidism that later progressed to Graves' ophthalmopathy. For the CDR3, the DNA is TGCGCCAGCAGCTGGAGCGGGACGAGCTCCTACAATGAGCAGTTCTTC. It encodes CASSWSGTSSYNEQFF.